The source of this T cell receptor (beta chain) is a study of neurological immune-mediated disorders. Study-wide points: The greatest TCR clonal expansion appeared in HTLV-1-associated myelopathy and the smallest, falling below healthy controls, in multiple sclerosis.

cDNA was made by 5'RACE with 10-nucleotide random UMIs. Via MiXCR, TCRdb re-called the 5' RACE reads, giving one row per CDR3 protein. The data hold some 57,000 distinct CDR3 sequences, with 3% to 4% observed a single time. This clonotype appeared a few times. Antigen specificity is unknown. A much larger clonotype is one base distant, so this may be a read error. Germline values: CDR1 DFQATT, CDR2 SNEGSKA (reference sequence). The CDR3 contains 13 residues. Trimming took 5 bases from V and 3 from J, leaving 13 bases between them. Sequencing was performed on PBMCs. The gene calls are TRBV20-1 and TRBJ2-5, with a weak D call TRBD2 (5 bases). The TCR sequence derives from a woman between 55 and 75 years old with multiple sclerosis. The CDR3 protein is CSALLVGEETQYF. The CDR3 DNA sequence: TGCAGTGCTTTGCTAGTGGGAGAAGAGACCCAGTACTTC.